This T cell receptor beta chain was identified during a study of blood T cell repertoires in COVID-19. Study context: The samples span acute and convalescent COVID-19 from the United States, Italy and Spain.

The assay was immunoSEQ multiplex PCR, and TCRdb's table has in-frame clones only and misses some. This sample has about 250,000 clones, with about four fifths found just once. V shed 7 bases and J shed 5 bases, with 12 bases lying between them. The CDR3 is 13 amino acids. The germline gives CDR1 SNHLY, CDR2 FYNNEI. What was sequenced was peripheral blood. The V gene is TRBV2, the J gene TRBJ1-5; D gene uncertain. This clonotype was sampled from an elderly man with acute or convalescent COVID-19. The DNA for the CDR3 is TGTGCCAGCACGGCAGGCCTGTATCAGCCCCAGCATTTT. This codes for CASTAGLYQPQHF.